This T cell receptor beta chain was found in a study of resident and recirculating memory T cells in vitiligo. Background on the study: Each patient gave two lesional and two nonlesional epidermal shave biopsies, plus PBMCs. Findings and limits, study-wide: TCR sequences were not conserved across biopsy sites or patients.

Regarding this clone: Its antigen is currently unknown.

TCRdb's copy holds only in-frame clones and misses some; the assay was immunoSEQ multiplex PCR. Of about 76,000 clones detected, 92% appear once; the ten largest clones hold roughly 5.1%. Germline lookup yields CDR1 SGHRS and CDR2 YFSETQ. With V trimmed by 0 bases and J by 6 bases, 4 bases remained unmatched. The CDR3 is 14 amino acids. No vitiligo treatment was given during the prior three months. The origin of this receptor is a male donor with vitiligo. The sequencing sample was made of blood. This chain uses TRBV5-1 with TRBJ2-3, with TRBD2 matching 7 bases. The DNA for the CDR3 is TGCGCCAGCAGCTTGGCCGGGGAGGGGGATACGCAGTATTTT. Encoded protein: CASSLAGEGDTQYF.